This T cell receptor beta chain was recovered during a study of regulatory T cells in long-lasting Graves disease. Time point specified: persistent/refractory GD, antithyroid drugs over 5 years with positive TRAb. After RNA was extracted from PBMCs, the TCR library was made from it. Patients met American Thyroid Association criteria for Graves' disease. Investigators prepared the TCR beta libraries by applying iRepertoire HTBI primers and Arm-PCR of CDR3 regions. TCRdb re-called the multiplex PCR reads with MiXCR, one entry per CDR3 protein. This table has more than 650,000 distinct CDR3 sequences, 30% appearing once. Whole-study results and caveats: The study found persistent patients shared more public clonotypes (approximately 2,700) than new patients (over 850). With persistent disease, TRBV28, TRBJ1-2 and TRBJ2-5 were the favored segments.

The CDR3 has 14 residues. The V and J ends lost 6 bases and 4 bases respectively, with 15 bases between them. This clonotype was counted ten times or more. Its specificity is unknown. This chain connects TRBV12-3 or TRBV12-4 to TRBJ1-2, with D possibly matching TRBD1 (5 bases). Sequencing used peripheral blood mononuclear cells (PBMCs), obtained when the disease was refractory, from a patient treated with antithyroid drugs. The origin of this receptor is a female donor with Graves disease. The CDR3 loop is CASRKSDSVYGYTF. In DNA form, the CDR3 reads TGTGCCAGCAGGAAGAGTGACAGCGTCTATGGCTACACCTTC.